This T cell receptor (beta chain) was found in a study of T cell repertoires in cytomegalovirus infection. Study at large: From public TCR beta signatures came an indication of both CMV infection and matching HLA type.

Study observations and caveats: Based on cumulative public TCR beta family frequency, carriers of CMV plus the relevant HLA were identified. CMV-specific TCR beta clonotypes restricted by HLA-C were the ones dominating the ex vivo response.

To note about this clonotype: The antigen remains unidentified.

Using its own MiXCR run on the reads, TCRdb lists one record per CDR3 protein. This table holds 500,000 or so distinct CDR3 sequences, about 15% found once. Germline values: CDR1 DFQATT, CDR2 SNEGSKA (reference sequence). The CDR3 runs to 13 residues. V shed 1 base and J 7 bases; nucleotides not matched to a gene: 6. The sequenced sample was CD8+ T cells from PBMCs. The V gene is TRBV20-1, the J gene TRBJ2-7; TRBD1 aligns across 8 bases. This receptor was taken from a human donor in good health (CMV status not recorded). Some clones in this sample may be carry-over from other donors' samples. Here the CDR3 reads CSARGQGAREQYF. DNA of the CDR3: TGCAGTGCTAGAGGGCAGGGGGCACGGGAGCAGTACTTC.